The 28 T cell receptor beta chains below were found in one sample sequenced in a study of CD8 T cells in Susac syndrome. An input of about 0.5 to 1 ug of RNA was subjected to reverse transcription using random hexamers. TCRdb re-called the immunoSEQ multiplex PCR reads with MiXCR, one entry per CDR3 protein. The sample has 250,000 or so distinct CDR3 sequences; 90% to 95% are singletons. Source material: CD4+ T cells from PBMCs. All receptors derive from a human donor with multiple sclerosis.

This clonotype was counted a single time. DNA of the CDR3: TGTGCCAGCACCTGGACAGGGGTTAATGAAAAACTGTTTTTT. Protein product: CASTWTGVNEKLFF. The chain has TRBV13 and TRBJ1-4, with 9 bases fitting TRBD1. The CDR3 spans 14 residues. J gave up 4 bases and V 7 bases, and 4 bases lay outside the gene matches. Germline loops: CDR1 PRHDT, CDR2 FYEKMQ (reference sequence).

The chain carries TRBV4-2 and TRBJ2-5; 10 bases line up with TRBD2. The CDR3 is 16 residues long. Germline V gene sequence: CDR1 LGHNA, CDR2 YNFKEQ. V was clipped by 1 base and J by 4 bases; unmatched bases: 6. CDR3 amino acids: CASSQGQRGGRETQYF. CDR3 DNA sequence: TGTGCCAGCAGCCAAGGGCAGCGGGGGGGCCGAGAGACCCAGTACTTC.

The chain employs TRBV18 and TRBJ1-1; 8 bases are a match to TRBD1. V was pared by 1 base and J by 8 bases, with 3 bases of the junction left unmatched. From germline, CDR1 is KGHSH and CDR2 LQKENI. The CDR3 contains 13 residues. CDR3 protein: CASSPLRDREAFF. The DNA for the CDR3 is TGTGCCAGCTCACCACTGAGGGACAGGGAAGCTTTCTTT.

This clonotype was recorded only once. CDR3 coding DNA: TGCAGTGCCTTCGGGGACAAAGGAGACGAGCAGTACTTC. Amino acids: CSAFGDKGDEQYF. V usage is TRBV20-1 and J usage is TRBJ2-7; maybe TRBD1 (6 bases). The V end lost 6 bases, the J end lost 5 bases, and 17 bases lay between the germline ends. The CDR3 extends over 13 amino acids. The germline V gene has CDR1 DFQATT and CDR2 SNEGSKA (reference sequence).

The chain carries TRBV29-1 and TRBJ1-2, with 8 bases lining up with TRBD1. Germline V CDR1 and CDR2: SQVTM, ANQGSEA. The CDR3 contains 12 residues. Trimming removed 7 bases from V and 5 bases from J; junction bases left unmatched: 6. In DNA form, the CDR3 reads TGCAGCGGGGGACGACAGGGGTATGGCTACACCTTC. This gives the protein CSGGRQGYGYTF.

The J gene is TRBJ1-5, the V gene TRBV20-1; tentatively, D is TRBD1 (5 bases). CDR1 is DFQATT and CDR2 is SNEGSKA in the germline V gene (reference sequence). The CDR3 runs to 15 residues. Trimming took off 6 bases at V and 4 bases at J, with 19 bases between the two ends. The CDR3 DNA sequence: TGCAGTGCCCCGACCCGAGGAGGGGCGAATCAGCCCCAGCATTTT. Its protein product is CSAPTRGGANQPQHF.

The genes are TRBV19 and TRBJ1-2, with D unresolved. The germline CDR1 and CDR2 sequences are LNHDA and SQIVND (reference sequence). The CDR3 extends over 14 amino acids. Trimming pared 4 bases from V and 2 bases from J, leaving 11 bases between. The CDR3 DNA reads as TGTGCCAGTAGTAAAGGCTCCACAAACTATGGCTACACCTTC. This gives the protein CASSKGSTNYGYTF.

This clonotype was counted once. V and J are TRBV27 and TRBJ2-6; possibly TRBD1 or TRBD2 for D (6 bases each). Looked up from germline, CDR1 is MNHEY and CDR2 is SMNVEV (reference sequence). Trimming left V 4 bases short and J 0 bases short, with 16 bases between. This CDR3 contains 18 residues. The CDR3 sequence: CASSSRGDPSSGANVLTF. The CDR3 DNA follows: TGTGCCAGCAGTTCAAGGGGGGACCCGAGCTCTGGGGCCAACGTCCTGACTTTC. Complete variable domain (other parts from reference TRBV27 and TRBJ2-6): EAQVTQNPRYLITVTGKKLTVTCSQNMNHEYMSWYRQDPGLGLRQIYYSMNVEVTDKGDVPEGYKVSRKEKRNFPLILESPSPNQTSLYFCASSSRGDPSSGANVLTFGAGSRLTVL.

The V gene is TRBV27, the J gene TRBJ1-5, with D possibly TRBD1 on 5 matching bases. The CDR3 sequence is 15 residues long. Looked up from germline, CDR1 is MNHEY and CDR2 is SMNVEV (reference sequence). The V and J ends lost 5 bases and 6 bases respectively, with 17 bases between them. As DNA, the CDR3 is TGTGCCAGCAGTCCCCAGGGTGAGGCGGTTCAGCCCCAGCATTTT. Its protein product is CASSPQGEAVQPQHF.

The V call is TRBV20-1, the J call TRBJ1-1, with no clear D. There are 12 residues in the CDR3. Trimming took off 2 bases at V and 3 bases at J, with 7 bases between the two ends. CDR1 DFQATT and CDR2 SNEGSKA come from the germline V gene (reference sequence). As DNA, the CDR3 is TGCAGTGCTAGATCCGGGGACACTGAAGCTTTCTTT. Translating gives CSARSGDTEAFF.

The V and J genes are TRBV20-1 and TRBJ1-2; D may be TRBD1 (5 bases). Germline V CDR1 and CDR2: DFQATT, SNEGSKA (reference sequence). V was trimmed by 3 bases and J by 2 bases, leaving 10 bases between them. The CDR3 covers 13 residues. The CDR3 nucleotides read TGCAGTGCTAGTGACGGGGGGAACTATGGCTACACCTTC. This codes for CSASDGGNYGYTF.

The rearrangement links TRBV27 to TRBJ1-4, with TRBD1 matching 8 bases. Trimming removed 5 bases from V and 7 bases from J; junction bases left unmatched: 12. CDR3 size: 16 residues. Germline-derived CDR1 and CDR2 are MNHEY and SMNVEV (reference sequence). CDR3 sequence (DNA): TGTGCCAGCAGTCCCACCCCGACAGGGGTGGGTGAAAAACTGTTTTTT. As protein: CASSPTPTGVGEKLFF.

The chain uses TRBV3-1 and TRBJ2-4; possible D gene TRBD2, 7 bases. The V and J ends lost 3 bases and 0 bases respectively, with 12 bases between them. Germline V gives CDR1 LGHDT, CDR2 YNNKEL (reference sequence). The CDR3 runs 16 residues. This chain's CDR3 is CASSHRGAGAKNIQYF. CDR3 DNA: TGTGCCAGCAGCCATCGGGGGGCCGGAGCCAAAAACATTCAGTACTTC.

The J gene is TRBJ1-2, the V gene TRBV27, with D perhaps TRBD1 (6 bases). Germline CDR1 is MNHEY and CDR2 is SMNVEV (reference sequence). The CDR3 sequence is 15 residues long. With 4 bases removed from V and 8 bases from J, the gap between germline ends came to 20 bases. The CDR3 here is CASSSGTSRYGGYTF. Here the CDR3 DNA reads TGTGCCAGCAGTTCCGGGACATCAAGATACGGAGGCTACACCTTC.

Only a few counts were recorded for this clonotype. The chain is built from TRBV7-2 and TRBJ2-1; 13 nucleotides match TRBD2. The CDR3 has 15 amino acids. The V segment lost 5 bases and the J segment 6 bases; nucleotides outside the gene matches: 4. Germline V gives CDR1 SGHTA, CDR2 FQGNSA. The CDR3 DNA follows: TGTGCCAGCAGCCGACTAGCGGGAGGTGGCAATGAGCAGTTCTTC. It translates to CASSRLAGGGNEQFF.

The chain employs TRBV5-4 and TRBJ1-6; a weak D match, TRBD1 (6 bases). V lost 0 bases, J lost 6 bases, and 13 bases lay in between. This CDR3 is 16 amino acids long. Germline V gene sequence: CDR1 SGHNT, CDR2 YYREEE (reference sequence). Written as DNA, the CDR3 is TGTGCCAGCAGCTTGGGGGGGCCGGTCGGTAATTCACCCCTCCACTTT. It yields the protein CASSLGGPVGNSPLHF. The variable domain in full, completed from reference TRBV5-4 and TRBJ1-6, reads ETGVTQSPTHLIKTRGQQVTLRCSSQSGHNTVSWYQQALGQGPQFIFQYYREEENGRGNFPPRFSGLQFPNYSSELNVNALELDDSALYLCASSLGGPVGNSPLHFGNGTRLTVT.

The CDR3 nucleotides are TGTGCCAGCAGCTCATGGACAGAACAAGAGACCCAGTACTTC. Protein: CASSSWTEQETQYF. This chain links TRBV11-2 with TRBJ2-5; D may be TRBD1 (6 bases). The CDR3 sequence is 14 residues long. Trimming took 4 bases from V and 2 from J, leaving 11 bases between them. Germline V gene data show CDR1 as SGHAT and CDR2 as FQNNGV.

The chain links TRBV25-1 to TRBJ2-5, with a weak D call TRBD2 (7 bases). In germline, CDR1 is MGHDK, CDR2 SYGVNS. V was pared by 7 bases and J by 4 bases, with 19 bases between. This CDR3 is 15 amino acids long. CDR3 sequence reads: CASTLPGGRGETQYF. The CDR3 DNA reads TGTGCCAGCACCCTACCCGGGGGGCGAGGAGAGACCCAGTACTTC.

The chain has TRBV14 and TRBJ1-2; D not resolved. This CDR3 is 15 amino acids long. Trimming cost V 0 bases and J 7 bases, with 15 bases left between them. Germline CDR1 reads SGHDN; CDR2 reads FVKESK. CDR3 DNA: TGTGCCAGCAGCCAAGATCCGGGCGGCCTCCGTGGCTACACCTTC. Translation: CASSQDPGGLRGYTF.

In its sample, this clonotype was seen once. The CDR3 DNA reads as TGCAGTGCTAGACAACCGGGCCCCAGGTCCCACGAGCAGTACTTC. Its protein is CSARQPGPRSHEQYF. The V gene is TRBV20-1, the J gene TRBJ2-7; D call uncertain. The CDR3 loop spans 15 amino acids. Trimming cost V 2 bases and J 5 bases, with 19 bases left between them. CDR1 is DFQATT, CDR2 SNEGSKA, per germline (reference sequence).

V usage is TRBV14 and J usage is TRBJ2-3; D gene ambiguous. Germline assignment: CDR1 SGHDN and CDR2 FVKESK. The V and J ends lost 0 bases and 6 bases respectively, with 13 bases between them. CDR3 length: 15 amino acids. CDR3 region: CASSQERRLRDTQYF. The CDR3, as DNA: TGTGCCAGCAGCCAAGAACGAAGGCTCAGGGATACGCAGTATTTT.

The V and J genes are TRBV29-1 and TRBJ1-1; 7 nucleotides agree with TRBD1. Germline CDR1 reads SQVTM; CDR2 reads ANQGSEA. V shed 3 bases and J 0 bases; nucleotides not matched to a gene: 4. The CDR3 loop spans 14 amino acids. The CDR3 DNA reads as TGCAGCGTTGACAGGACAGGAATGAACACTGAAGCTTTCTTT. Translated, it gives CSVDRTGMNTEAFF.

This chain uses TRBV5-6 with TRBJ1-1, with 8 positions matching TRBD1. Germline-derived CDR1 and CDR2 are SGHDT and YYEEEE. This CDR3 is 12 amino acids long. Losses at the gene ends were 4 bases for V and 8 bases for J; bases not matched to a gene: 4. DNA for the CDR3: TGTGCCAGCAGCCTTGGACAGGGAGAAGCTTTCTTT. Translated: CASSLGQGEAFF.

The chain combines TRBV24-1 with TRBJ2-3, with TRBD1 matching 7 bases. The CDR3 loop spans 17 amino acids. The germline gives CDR1 KGHDR, CDR2 SFDVKD. Germline trimming cut 2 bases from V and 2 bases from J; bases unmatched to any gene: 9. CDR3 region: CATSDSTTGWDTDTQYF. The CDR3 coding sequence is TGTGCCACCAGTGATTCAACGACAGGGTGGGACACAGATACGCAGTATTTT.

The CDR3, as DNA: TGTGCCAGCAGCTTAGGTAGCGGGTATACCGGGGAGCTGTTTTTT. It encodes CASSLGSGYTGELFF. This chain links TRBV11-2 with TRBJ2-2; TRBD2 matches 7 bases. V lost 1 base and J lost 5; bases outside the gene matches: 4. Germline CDR1 is SGHAT and CDR2 is FQNNGV. The CDR3 is made up of 15 amino acids.

The V and J genes are TRBV5-6 and TRBJ2-5; 8 nucleotides agree with TRBD1. The CDR3 covers 15 residues. Germline-derived CDR1 and CDR2 are SGHDT and YYEEEE. Unmatched junction bases numbered 10, after V lost 5 bases and J lost 4 bases. As DNA, the CDR3 is TGTGCCAGCAGTTGGACAGGGTTATTGCGAGAGACCCAGTACTTC. It yields the protein CASSWTGLLRETQYF. Filled out from reference TRBV5-6 and TRBJ2-5, the complete variable domain reads DAGVTQSPTHLIKTRGQQVTLRCSPKSGHDTVSWYQQALGQGPQFIFQYYEEEERQRGNFPDRFSGHQFPNYSSELNVNALLLGDSALYLCASSWTGLLRETQYFGPGTRLLVL.

This chain uses TRBV5-8 with TRBJ2-5; 8 nucleotides align to TRBD1. The trim removed 6 bases at V and 5 bases at J, leaving 12 bases unmatched. The CDR3 contains 15 residues. In germline, CDR1 is SGHTS, CDR2 YDEGEE. CDR3 sequence: CASNPDQGAGETQYF. CDR3 nucleotide sequence: TGTGCCAGCAACCCCGACCAGGGGGCTGGGGAGACCCAGTACTTC. The entire variable domain, with the rest obtained from reference TRBV5-8 and TRBJ2-5, is as follows: EAGVTQSPTHLIKTRGQQATLRCSPISGHTSVYWYQQALGLGLQFLLWYDEGEERNRGNFPPRFSGRQFPNYSSELNVNALELEDSALYLCASNPDQGAGETQYFGPGTRLLVL.

The V call is TRBV19, the J call TRBJ2-3, with TRBD2 identical over 12 bases. The CDR3 length is 16 residues. V was clipped by 6 bases and J by 8 bases; unmatched bases: 12. Germline lookup yields CDR1 LNHDA and CDR2 SQIVND (reference sequence). The CDR3 DNA reads as TGTGCCAGTAGAAAGACTAGCGGGGGACTCCACGGTACGCAGTATTTT. Its translation: CASRKTSGGLHGTQYF. Based on the CDR3 plus reference TRBV19 and TRBJ2-3, the full variable domain is DGGITQSPKYLFRKEGQNVTLSCEQNLNHDAMYWYRQDPGQGLRLIYYSQIVNDFQKGDIAEGYSVSREKKESFPLTVTSAQKNPTAFYLCASRKTSGGLHGTQYFGPGTRLTVL.